This T cell receptor (beta chain) is from a study of blood T cell repertoires in COVID-19. Study at large: T cells, B-cell-depleted T cells, or PBMCs provided the cDNA or gDNA that served as material.

Symptom resolution, clearance, or two negative PCRs marked the recovered donors of Cohort 3. Measured with immunoSEQ multiplex PCR; TCRdb has only the in-frame clones, and not every one. The repertoire consists of 250,000 to 350,000 clones, with 80% to 90% occurring once and the leading ten covering more than 4%. V lost 5 bases, J lost 0 bases, and 17 bases lay in between. CDR1 is LGHNA and CDR2 is YNFKEQ in the germline V gene. The CDR3 length is 16 residues. The V and J genes are TRBV4-2 and TRBJ2-7; possible D gene TRBD2, 7 bases. The TCR sequence derives from a woman in her twenties or thirties who had recovered from COVID-19. Source material: PBMCs or T cells enriched from blood (not recorded which). DNA of the CDR3: TGTGCCAGCAGCACAGCCGTCGCGGGGGCCTCCTACGAGCAGTACTTC. Encoded protein: CASSTAVAGASYEQYF.